This TCR beta chain came from a study of spatial heterogeneity in lung cancer. Overall study context: Sequences of the beta chain were consistently detected in greater numbers than alpha-chain sequences. Study findings and constraints: Resection blood, more than follow-up blood, showed ubiquitous expanded tumor TCRs.

This clonotype has a count of ten or more. Antigen specificity is unknown. Time point denoted: sample taken at primary tumor resection. Whole RNA obtained from tumor, nontumor lung or frozen PBMC underwent sequencing without sorting. The germline CDR1 and CDR2 sequences are SGHTA and FQGNSA. The CDR3 runs 17 residues. V trimming: 4 bases; J trimming: 3 bases; junction bases outside the gene matches: 13. The library protocol tagged each TCR cDNA with a unique molecular identifier. TCRdb fed the 5' RACE reads into MiXCR, producing one record per CDR3 protein. The table shows tens of thousands of distinct CDR3 sequences, with about 5.8% occurring only once.

The clonotype was recovered from a male donor with early-stage non-small cell lung cancer. The rearrangement links TRBV7-2 to TRBJ2-5, with 8 positions matching TRBD2. The material was PBMCs, obtained at surgery. CDR3 residues: CASSSPMGTSWEETQYF. The CDR3 DNA follows: TGTGCCAGCAGCTCCCCTATGGGGACTAGTTGGGAAGAGACCCAGTACTTC. Supplemented by reference TRBV7-2 and TRBJ2-5, the full variable domain reads GAGVSQSPSNKVTEKGKDVELRCDPISGHTALYWYRQSLGQGLEFLIYFQGNSAPDKSGLPSDRFSAERTGGSVSTLTIQRTQQEDSAVYLCASSSPMGTSWEETQYFGPGTRLLVL.